This T cell receptor beta chain was sequenced for a study of TIL therapy for anti-PD-1-resistant metastatic lung cancer. Study at large: Most patients had lung adenocarcinoma. Study observations and caveats: TIL clonotype persistence in blood showed no apparent association with response.

Notes on this clone: Its antigen is still unknown.

Time point: pre-treatment sample, taken before nivolumab and TIL therapy. V gave up 3 bases and J gave up 0 bases, with 11 bases separating them. Germline V CDR1 and CDR2: SGHRS, YFSETQ. The CDR3 has 15 residues. The libraries were made with immunoSEQ v3. Sequencing was performed with immunoSEQ multiplex PCR; in TCRdb, only in-frame clones are kept and a portion is missing. This table has roughly 60,000 clones, more than 60% appearing once. The V call is TRBV5-1, the J call TRBJ2-3; D might be TRBD1 or TRBD2, each matching 7 bases. The receptor's source is a person between 25 and 80 years old with non-small cell lung cancer. The sequencing used blood, collected at baseline. CDR3 DNA: TGCGCCAGCAGCTCCCAGGGGGGGAGCACAGATACGCAGTATTTT. Its protein product is CASSSQGGSTDTQYF.